The clone carrying this T cell receptor (beta chain) was counted a few times. Time point reported: newly diagnosed GD, antithyroid drugs for less than 3 months. Construction of the TCR library relied on RNA isolated from PBMCs. This specimen belongs to a study of regulatory T cells in long-lasting Graves disease. Relying on iRepertoire HTBI primers and Arm-PCR of CDR3 regions, the team built TCR beta libraries. TCRdb reanalysed the multiplex PCR reads using MiXCR and keeps one entry per CDR3 protein. Counted here are about 610,000 distinct CDR3 sequences, about 16% occurring once; the ten biggest clones make up 12%. The data also belong to a second study, concerning T cells in Graves' hyperthyroidism and ophthalmopathy.

The TCR originated in a young man with Graves disease. Sequences were derived from peripheral blood mononuclear cells (PBMCs), sampled at new diagnosis, from a patient treated with antithyroid drugs.

CDR3 residues: CASSQKIHRAIETQYF. CDR3 nucleotides: TGCGCCAGCAGCCAAAAAATCCACAGGGCGATTGAGACCCAGTACTTC. This chain connects TRBV4-1 to TRBJ2-5, with D maybe TRBD1 (6 bases). Germline loops: CDR1 MGHRA, CDR2 YSYEKL. V lost 2 bases and J lost 5, with 18 bases in between. This CDR3 has 16 residues.